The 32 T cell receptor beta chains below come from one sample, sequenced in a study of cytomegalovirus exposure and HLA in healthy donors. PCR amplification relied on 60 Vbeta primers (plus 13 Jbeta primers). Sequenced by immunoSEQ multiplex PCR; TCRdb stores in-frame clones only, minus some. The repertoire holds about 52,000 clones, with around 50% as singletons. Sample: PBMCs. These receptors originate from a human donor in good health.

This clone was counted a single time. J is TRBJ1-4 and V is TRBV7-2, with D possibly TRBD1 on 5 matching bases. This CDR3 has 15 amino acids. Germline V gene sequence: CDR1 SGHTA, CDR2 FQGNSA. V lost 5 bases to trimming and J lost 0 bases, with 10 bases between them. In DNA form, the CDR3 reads TGTGCCAGCAGCCAGGACATCGCAACTAATGAAAAACTGTTTTTT. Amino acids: CASSQDIATNEKLFF.

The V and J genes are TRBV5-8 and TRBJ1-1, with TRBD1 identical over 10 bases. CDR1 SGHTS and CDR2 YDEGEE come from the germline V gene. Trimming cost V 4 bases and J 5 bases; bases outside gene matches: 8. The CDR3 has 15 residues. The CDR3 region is CASSRTGGVGTEAFF. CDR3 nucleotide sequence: TGTGCCAGCAGCCGGACAGGGGGAGTTGGTACTGAAGCTTTCTTT.

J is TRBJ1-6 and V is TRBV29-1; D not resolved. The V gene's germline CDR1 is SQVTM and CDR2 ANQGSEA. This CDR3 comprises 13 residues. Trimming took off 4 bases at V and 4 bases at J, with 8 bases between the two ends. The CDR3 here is CSVGTEYNSPLHF. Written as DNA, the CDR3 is TGCAGCGTTGGTACAGAGTATAATTCACCCCTCCACTTT.

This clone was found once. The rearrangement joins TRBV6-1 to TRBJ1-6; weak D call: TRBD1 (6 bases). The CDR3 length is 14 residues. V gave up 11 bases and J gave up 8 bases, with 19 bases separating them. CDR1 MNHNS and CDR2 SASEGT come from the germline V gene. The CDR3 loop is CAGQRLLGDSPLHF. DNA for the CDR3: TGTGCCGGACAGAGGCTCCTGGGGGATTCACCCCTCCACTTT.

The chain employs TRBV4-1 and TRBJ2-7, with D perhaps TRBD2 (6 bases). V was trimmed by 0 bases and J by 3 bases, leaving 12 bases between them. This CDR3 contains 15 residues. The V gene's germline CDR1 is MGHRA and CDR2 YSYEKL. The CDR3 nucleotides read TGCGCCAGCAGCCAAGAAAGGCGGGGAAGCTACGAGCAGTACTTC. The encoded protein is CASSQERRGSYEQYF.

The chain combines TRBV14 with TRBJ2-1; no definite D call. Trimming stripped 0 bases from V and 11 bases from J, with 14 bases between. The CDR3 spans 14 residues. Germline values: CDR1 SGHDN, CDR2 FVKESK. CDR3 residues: CASSQDWAANQQFF. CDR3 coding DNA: TGTGCCAGCAGCCAAGATTGGGCCGCCAACCAGCAGTTCTTC.

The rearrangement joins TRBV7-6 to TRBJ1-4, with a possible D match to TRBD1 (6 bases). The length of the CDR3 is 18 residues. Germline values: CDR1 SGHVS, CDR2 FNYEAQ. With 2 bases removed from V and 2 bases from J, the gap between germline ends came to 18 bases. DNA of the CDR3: TGTGCCAGCAGCTTAAGAGGTGAACAGGGTGTCACTAATGAAAAACTGTTTTTT. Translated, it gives CASSLRGEQGVTNEKLFF.

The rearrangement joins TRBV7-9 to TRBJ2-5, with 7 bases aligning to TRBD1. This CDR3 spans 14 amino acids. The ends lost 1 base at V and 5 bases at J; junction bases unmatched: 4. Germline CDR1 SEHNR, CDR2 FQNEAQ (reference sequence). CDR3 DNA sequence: TGTGCCAGCAGCTTAGAGGACAGGCGGGAGACCCAGTACTTC. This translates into CASSLEDRRETQYF.

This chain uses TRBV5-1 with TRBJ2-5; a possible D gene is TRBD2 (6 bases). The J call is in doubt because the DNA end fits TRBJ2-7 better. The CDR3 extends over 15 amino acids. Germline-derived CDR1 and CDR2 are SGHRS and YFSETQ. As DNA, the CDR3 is TGCGCCAGCAGCGATGCGGGGAGTCTAACCTACGAGCAGTACTTC. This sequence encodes CASSDAGSLTYEQYF.

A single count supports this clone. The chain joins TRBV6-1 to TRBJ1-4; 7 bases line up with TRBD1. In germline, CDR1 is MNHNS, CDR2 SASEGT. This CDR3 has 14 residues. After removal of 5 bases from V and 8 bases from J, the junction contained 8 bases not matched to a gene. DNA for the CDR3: TGTGCCAGCAGTATACAGGGGCTAGGCGAAAAACTGTTTTTT. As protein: CASSIQGLGEKLFF.

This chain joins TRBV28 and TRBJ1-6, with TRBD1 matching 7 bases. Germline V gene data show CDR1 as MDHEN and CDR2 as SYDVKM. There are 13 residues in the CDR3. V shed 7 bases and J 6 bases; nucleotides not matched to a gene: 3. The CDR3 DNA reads TGTGCCAGCAAACAGGGGATTAATTCACCCCTCCACTTT. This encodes CASKQGINSPLHF.

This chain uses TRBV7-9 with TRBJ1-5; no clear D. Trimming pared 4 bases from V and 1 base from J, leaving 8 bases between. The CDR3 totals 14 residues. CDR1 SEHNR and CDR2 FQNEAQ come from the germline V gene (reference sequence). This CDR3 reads CASSSPPSNQPQHF. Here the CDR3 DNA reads TGTGCCAGCAGCTCCCCTCCGAGCAATCAGCCCCAGCATTTT. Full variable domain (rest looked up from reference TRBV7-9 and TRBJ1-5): DTGVSQNPRHKITKRGQNVTFRCDPISEHNRLYWYRQTLGQGPEFLTYFQNEAQLEKSRLLSDRFSAERPKGSFSTLEIQRTEQGDSAMYLCASSSPPSNQPQHFGDGTRLSIL.

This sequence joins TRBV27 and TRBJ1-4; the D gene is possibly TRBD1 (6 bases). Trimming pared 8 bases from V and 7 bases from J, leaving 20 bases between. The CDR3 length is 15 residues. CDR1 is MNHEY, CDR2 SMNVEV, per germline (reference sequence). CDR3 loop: CASASMGAWGEKLFF. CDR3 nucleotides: TGTGCCAGCGCCTCCATGGGGGCGTGGGGTGAAAAACTGTTTTTT.

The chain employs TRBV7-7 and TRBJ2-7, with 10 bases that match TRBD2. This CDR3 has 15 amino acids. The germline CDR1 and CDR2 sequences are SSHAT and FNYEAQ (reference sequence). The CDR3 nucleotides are TGTGCTAGCTCGGTCGCCCTAGCGGGGGTGGACGAGCAGTACTTC. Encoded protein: CASSVALAGVDEQYF.

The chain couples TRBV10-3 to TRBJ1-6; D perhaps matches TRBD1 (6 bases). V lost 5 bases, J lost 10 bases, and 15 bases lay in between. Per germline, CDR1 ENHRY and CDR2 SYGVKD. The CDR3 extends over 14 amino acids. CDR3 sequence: CAISFRGDGSPLHF. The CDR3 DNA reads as TGTGCCATCAGTTTCAGGGGAGACGGCTCACCCCTCCACTTT.

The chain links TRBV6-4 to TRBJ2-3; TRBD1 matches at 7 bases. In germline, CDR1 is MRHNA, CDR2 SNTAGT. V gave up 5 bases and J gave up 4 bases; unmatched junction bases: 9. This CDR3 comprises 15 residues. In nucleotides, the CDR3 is TGTGCCAGCAGTTCACAGGGGTTGGGTGCAGATACGCAGTATTTT. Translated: CASSSQGLGADTQYF.

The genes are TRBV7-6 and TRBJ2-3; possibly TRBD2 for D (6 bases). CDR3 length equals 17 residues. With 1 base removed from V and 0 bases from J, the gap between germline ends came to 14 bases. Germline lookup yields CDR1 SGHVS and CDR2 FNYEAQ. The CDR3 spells CASSLEGLSISTDTQYF. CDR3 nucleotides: TGTGCCAGCAGCTTAGAAGGACTATCTATTAGCACAGATACGCAGTATTTT.

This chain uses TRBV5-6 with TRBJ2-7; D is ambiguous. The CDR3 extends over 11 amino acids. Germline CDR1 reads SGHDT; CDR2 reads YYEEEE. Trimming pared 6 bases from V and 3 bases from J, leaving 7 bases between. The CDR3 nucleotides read TGTGCCAGCAACTCTGGCTACGAGCAGTACTTC. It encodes CASNSGYEQYF.

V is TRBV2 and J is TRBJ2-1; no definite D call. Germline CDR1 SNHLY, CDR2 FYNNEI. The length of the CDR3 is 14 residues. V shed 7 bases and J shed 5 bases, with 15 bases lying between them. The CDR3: CASKIRMGHNEQFF. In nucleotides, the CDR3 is TGTGCCAGCAAGATCAGAATGGGCCACAATGAGCAGTTCTTC.

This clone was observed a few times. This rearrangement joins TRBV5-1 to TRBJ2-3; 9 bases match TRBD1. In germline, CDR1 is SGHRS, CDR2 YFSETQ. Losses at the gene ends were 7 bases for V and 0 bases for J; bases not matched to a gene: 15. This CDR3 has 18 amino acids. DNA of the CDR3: TGCGCCAGCCAAGACAGGACAGGGGCCACCACGAGCACAGATACGCAGTATTTT. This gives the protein CASQDRTGATTSTDTQYF. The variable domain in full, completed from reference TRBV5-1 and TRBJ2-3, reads KAGVTQTPRYLIKTRGQQVTLSCSPISGHRSVSWYQQTPGQGLQFLFEYFSETQRNKGNFPGRFSGRQFSNSRSEMNVSTLELGDSALYLCASQDRTGATTSTDTQYFGPGTRLTVL.

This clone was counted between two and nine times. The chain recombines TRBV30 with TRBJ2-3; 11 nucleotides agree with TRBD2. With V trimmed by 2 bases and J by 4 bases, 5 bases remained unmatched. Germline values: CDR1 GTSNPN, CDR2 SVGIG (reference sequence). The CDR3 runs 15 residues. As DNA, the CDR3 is TGTGCCTGGAGTCCCCTTAGCGGGGGGGCAGATACGCAGTATTTT. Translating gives CAWSPLSGGADTQYF. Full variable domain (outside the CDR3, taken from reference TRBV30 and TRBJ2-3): SQTIHQWPATLVQPVGSPLSLECTVEGTSNPNLYWYRQAAGRGLQLLFYSVGIGQISSEVPQNLSASRPQDRQFILSSKKLLLSDSGFYLCAWSPLSGGADTQYFGPGTRLTVL.

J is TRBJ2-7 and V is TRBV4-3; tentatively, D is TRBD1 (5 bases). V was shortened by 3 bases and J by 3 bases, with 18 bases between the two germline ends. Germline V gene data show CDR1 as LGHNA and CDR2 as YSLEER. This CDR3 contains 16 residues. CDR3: CASSQLLGHPVYEQYF. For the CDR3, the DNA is TGCGCCAGCAGCCAGCTTCTCGGACACCCTGTCTACGAGCAGTACTTC.

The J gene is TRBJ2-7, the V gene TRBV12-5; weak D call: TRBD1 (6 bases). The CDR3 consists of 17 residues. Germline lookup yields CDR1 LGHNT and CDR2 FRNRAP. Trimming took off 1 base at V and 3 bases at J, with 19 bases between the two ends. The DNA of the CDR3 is TGTGCTAGTGGTTTGGAACCCCTCCAGGGACATTACTACGAGCAGTACTTC. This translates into CASGLEPLQGHYYEQYF.

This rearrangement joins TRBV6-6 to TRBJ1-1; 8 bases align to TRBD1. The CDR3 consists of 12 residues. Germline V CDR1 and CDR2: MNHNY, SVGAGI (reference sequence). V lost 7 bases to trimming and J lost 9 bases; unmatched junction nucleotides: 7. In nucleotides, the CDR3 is TGTGCCAGCAAGACAGGGGACGCAAAAGCTTTCTTT. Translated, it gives CASKTGDAKAFF.

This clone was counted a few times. The CDR3: CASSLRALNTEAFF. The CDR3, as DNA: TGCGCCAGCAGTCTCAGGGCCTTGAACACTGAAGCTTTCTTT. The chain uses TRBV4-1 and TRBJ1-1, with a possible D match to TRBD1 (5 bases). CDR3 length: 14 residues. Between the trimmed V and J ends, which lost 6 bases and 0 bases, there was a span of 11 bases. CDR1 is MGHRA and CDR2 is YSYEKL in the germline V gene.

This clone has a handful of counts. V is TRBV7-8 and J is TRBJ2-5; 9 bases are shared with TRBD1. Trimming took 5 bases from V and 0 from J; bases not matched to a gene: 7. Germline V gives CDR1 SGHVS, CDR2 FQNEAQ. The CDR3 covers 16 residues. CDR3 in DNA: TGTGCCAGCAGCGAAAACAGGGGGCTCAACCAAGAGACCCAGTACTTC. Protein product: CASSENRGLNQETQYF.

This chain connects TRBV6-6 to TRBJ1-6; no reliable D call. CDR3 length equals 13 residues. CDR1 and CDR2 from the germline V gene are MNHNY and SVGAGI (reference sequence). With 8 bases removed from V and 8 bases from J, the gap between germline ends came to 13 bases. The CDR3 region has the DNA TGTGCCAGCGAACTACCCTCCTATTCACCCCTCCACTTT. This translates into CASELPSYSPLHF.

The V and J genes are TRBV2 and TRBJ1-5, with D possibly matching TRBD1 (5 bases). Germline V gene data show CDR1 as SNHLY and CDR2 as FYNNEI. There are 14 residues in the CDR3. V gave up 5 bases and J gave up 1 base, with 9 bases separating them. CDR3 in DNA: TGTGCCAGCAGTAAGGACAACAGCAATCAGCCCCAGCATTTT. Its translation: CASSKDNSNQPQHF.

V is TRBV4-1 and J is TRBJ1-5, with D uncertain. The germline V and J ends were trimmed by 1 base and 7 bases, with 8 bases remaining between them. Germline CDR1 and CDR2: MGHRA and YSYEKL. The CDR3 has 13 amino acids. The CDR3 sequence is CASSQVQRQPQHF. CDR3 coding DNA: TGCGCCAGCAGCCAAGTCCAGCGACAGCCCCAGCATTTT.

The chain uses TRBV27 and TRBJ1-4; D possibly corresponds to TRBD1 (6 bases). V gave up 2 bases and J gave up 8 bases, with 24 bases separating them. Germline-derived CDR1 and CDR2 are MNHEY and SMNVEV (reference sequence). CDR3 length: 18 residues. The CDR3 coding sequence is TGTGCCAGCAGTTTACGAAGCAGGGGCGGGTCAGGTTGGGAAAAACTGTTTTTT. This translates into CASSLRSRGGSGWEKLFF.

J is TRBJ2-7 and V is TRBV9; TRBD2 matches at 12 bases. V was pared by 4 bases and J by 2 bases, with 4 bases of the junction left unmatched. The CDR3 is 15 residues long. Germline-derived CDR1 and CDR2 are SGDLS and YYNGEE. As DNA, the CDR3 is TGTGCCAGCAGCAAAGGACTAGCGGGGCCCTACGAGCAGTACTTC. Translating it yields CASSKGLAGPYEQYF.

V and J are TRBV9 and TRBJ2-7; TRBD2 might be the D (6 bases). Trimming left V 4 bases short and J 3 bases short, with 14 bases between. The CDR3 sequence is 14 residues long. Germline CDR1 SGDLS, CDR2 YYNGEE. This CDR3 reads CASSTQGGYYEQYF. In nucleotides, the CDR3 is TGTGCCAGCAGCACACAAGGAGGGTACTACGAGCAGTACTTC.